The sequence of this TCR beta chain was determined in a study of control samples from healthy donors and cancer patients. The method was immunoSEQ multiplex PCR; TCRdb's version includes in-frame clones alone and lacks a portion of them. The table has 400,000 to 500,000 clones, roughly 90% seen once. Germline lookup yields CDR1 MNHEY and CDR2 SVGAGI. The CDR3 consists of 14 residues. Deletions cut 2 bases from V and 3 bases from J, with 10 bases between. The TCR comes from a man aged 40-49 years with head and neck cancer. Sequencing used PBMCs. The rearrangement links TRBV6-5 to TRBJ1-2; D may be TRBD1 (6 bases). The CDR3, as DNA: TGTGCCAGCAGTTACGGACAGTATTACTATGGCTACACCTTC. Its translation is CASSYGQYYYGYTF.